This TCR beta chain was captured in a study of T cell repertoires in cytomegalovirus infection. Study-level points and caveats: The cumulative frequency of public TCR beta families distinguished individuals who carried CMV together with the relevant HLA.

One entry per CDR3 protein results from TCRdb running MiXCR on the reads. This table holds roughly 920,000 distinct CDR3 sequences, under 40% found once. In the case of this clonotype: Its target is unknown.

This CDR3 has 20 amino acids. Germline CDR1 is SGHTA and CDR2 is FQGNSA. The V gene end was trimmed by 6 bases and the J gene end by 0 bases; junction bases not matched to a gene: 22. The TCR sequence derives from a human donor in good health (CMV status not recorded). Some clones in this sample may be carry-over from other donors' samples. The chain employs TRBV7-2 and TRBJ2-7; 8 bases fit TRBD2. This sample comprised cultured CD8+ T cells from PBMCs, obtained from culture after CMV antigen stimulation. The CDR3 sequence: CASRGGGPCFIRYSSYEQYV. In DNA form, the CDR3 reads TGTGCCAGCAGGGGCGGGGGGCCTTGCTTTATAAGATACAGCTCCTACGAGCAGTACGTC.